The rows below give T cell receptor beta chains drawn from one sample of a study of cytomegalovirus exposure and HLA in healthy donors. Method: immunoSEQ multiplex PCR; TCRdb's copy keeps in-frame clones and lacks some. The data show some 78,000 clones, 90% to 96% seen once. The sequencing sample was made of PBMCs. All receptors derive from a young man in good health and CMV-seropositive. CDR3s include the opening cysteine and the closing phenylalanine or tryptophan.

v_call: TRBV7-8; cdr3_length: 15; j_call: TRBJ1-2; cdr3_aa: CASSWGTGLDDGYTF
v_call: TRBV7-3; cdr3_length: 13; j_call: TRBJ1-1; cdr3_aa: CASSSTGLSEAFF
v_call: TRBV2; cdr3_length: 13; j_call: TRBJ1-5; cdr3_aa: CASSEFGGQPQHF
v_call: TRBV11-2; cdr3_length: 15; j_call: TRBJ1-4; cdr3_aa: CASSLGRAVVEKLFF
v_call: TRBV5-6; cdr3_length: 15; j_call: TRBJ1-2; cdr3_aa: CASSPPGGGNYGYTF
v_call: TRBV7-3; cdr3_length: 14; j_call: TRBJ1-1; cdr3_aa: CASSLGGSNTEAFF
v_call: TRBV11-2; cdr3_length: 14; j_call: TRBJ1-2; cdr3_aa: CASSLEPGGYGYTF
v_call: TRBV19; cdr3_length: 15; j_call: TRBJ1-2; cdr3_aa: CASSPQGLRNYGYTF
v_call: TRBV10-3; cdr3_length: 15; j_call: TRBJ1-2; cdr3_aa: CAISESFKGDDGYTF
v_call: TRBV6-4; cdr3_length: 16; j_call: TRBJ2-3; cdr3_aa: CASSADIGVPSDTQYF
v_call: TRBV5-1; cdr3_length: 15; j_call: TRBJ2-7; cdr3_aa: CASSLGQGGSDEQYF
v_call: TRBV13; cdr3_length: 13; j_call: TRBJ2-7; cdr3_aa: CASRGASSPEQYF
v_call: TRBV5-1; cdr3_length: 15; j_call: TRBJ2-1; cdr3_aa: CASSLNGASVDEQFF
v_call: TRBV6-1; cdr3_length: 13; j_call: TRBJ1-1; cdr3_aa: CASSEWRRAEAFF
v_call: TRBV7-9; cdr3_length: 13; j_call: TRBJ1-1; cdr3_aa: CASSPTGDTEAFF
v_call: TRBV5-1; cdr3_length: 15; j_call: TRBJ1-1; cdr3_aa: CASSLMQLRGTEAFF
v_call: TRBV27; cdr3_length: 11; j_call: TRBJ1-1; cdr3_aa: CASGPSSEAFF
v_call: TRBV27; cdr3_length: 14; j_call: TRBJ1-2; cdr3_aa: CASRGAGTNYGYTF
v_call: TRBV11-3; cdr3_length: 16; j_call: TRBJ1-1; cdr3_aa: CASSERDRPRDTEAFF
v_call: TRBV6-5; cdr3_length: 16; j_call: TRBJ1-1; cdr3_aa: CASSYSAGTLNTEAFF
v_call: TRBV5-4; cdr3_length: 15; j_call: TRBJ2-5; cdr3_aa: CASSLGRGGKETQYF
v_call: TRBV19; cdr3_length: 14; j_call: TRBJ1-2; cdr3_aa: CASSIGPGNYGYTF
v_call: TRBV6-1; cdr3_length: 14; j_call: TRBJ2-5; cdr3_aa: CASWGSGVGETQYF
v_call: TRBV30; cdr3_length: 14; j_call: TRBJ2-2; cdr3_aa: CAWTGGVGTGELFF
v_call: TRBV9; cdr3_length: 15; j_call: TRBJ2-5; cdr3_aa: CASSPQGQRAETQYF
v_call: TRBV30; cdr3_length: 14; j_call: TRBJ2-7; cdr3_aa: CAWSGTGGFYEQYF
v_call: TRBV18; cdr3_length: 14; j_call: TRBJ2-7; cdr3_aa: CASSPLSGGGEQYF
v_call: TRBV4-1; cdr3_length: 16; j_call: TRBJ2-7; cdr3_aa: CASSQGQGRFSYEQYF
v_call: TRBV9; cdr3_length: 14; j_call: TRBJ2-1; cdr3_aa: CASSEEGSYNEQFF
v_call: TRBV2; cdr3_length: 14; j_call: TRBJ1-5; cdr3_aa: CATQGQGGNQPQHF
v_call: TRBV11-3; cdr3_length: 19; j_call: TRBJ2-6; cdr3_aa: CASSFGTGRLLSGANVLTF
v_call: TRBV9; cdr3_length: 16; j_call: TRBJ2-1; cdr3_aa: CASSVGPSSEYNEQFF
v_call: TRBV30; cdr3_length: 12; j_call: TRBJ2-1; cdr3_aa: CAWSSTGTTMIF
v_call: TRBV5-4; cdr3_length: 13; j_call: TRBJ1-2; cdr3_aa: CASSPDRGYGYTF
v_call: TRBV7-9; cdr3_length: 15; j_call: TRBJ2-2; cdr3_aa: CASSLNRLNTGELFF
v_call: TRBV27; cdr3_length: 11; j_call: TRBJ2-5; cdr3_aa: CASGPEETQYF
v_call: TRBV27; cdr3_length: 16; j_call: TRBJ1-5; cdr3_aa: CASSSSTGGPNQPQHF
v_call: TRBV19; cdr3_length: 15; j_call: TRBJ1-4; cdr3_aa: CASRDLGTPNEKLFF
v_call: TRBV29-1; cdr3_length: 15; j_call: TRBJ1-1; cdr3_aa: CSVGPQGWMGTEAFF
v_call: TRBV4-2; cdr3_length: 16; j_call: TRBJ1-2; cdr3_aa: CASSQDGDRKNYGYTF